This paragraph reports one T cell receptor beta chain. The trim removed 0 bases at V and 9 bases at J, leaving 10 bases unmatched. From germline, CDR1 is MNHEY and CDR2 SVGEGT. The CDR3 covers 17 residues. This entry is derived from a study of blood T cell repertoires in COVID-19. Study information: Acute-phase and convalescent COVID-19 samples originated in the United States, Italy and Spain. T cells, B-cell-depleted T cells, or PBMCs supplied cDNA or gDNA.

In the authors' workflow: Nucleated cell number was recorded as an estimate derived from reference gene primer amplification. Sequencing was performed with immunoSEQ multiplex PCR; in TCRdb, only in-frame clones are kept and a portion is missing. From that table come the V and J calls and clone size; the DNA was used to work out D and trimming. The data contain over 15,000 clones, about four fifths of them singletons. This TCR came from a man in his forties with active or convalescent COVID-19. Sequencing was carried out using peripheral blood. The chain carries TRBV6-2 or TRBV6-3 and TRBJ2-1, with TRBD2 matching 11 bases. The CDR3 spells CASSYSSGGAAVGEQFF. CDR3 nucleotides: TGTGCCAGCAGTTACTCTAGCGGGGGGGCCGCAGTGGGTGAGCAGTTCTTC.